Following are 29 T cell receptor beta chains from one sample sequenced in a study of regulatory T cells in long-lasting Graves disease. The time point here: newly diagnosed GD, antithyroid drugs for less than 3 months. After RNA was extracted from PBMCs, the TCR library was made from it. For TCR beta, libraries came from iRepertoire HTBI primers and Arm-PCR of CDR3 regions. In TCRdb, the multiplex PCR reads were re-called with MiXCR into one record per CDR3 protein. Of about 470,000 distinct CDR3 sequences in the sample, around 15% were seen once. These same records also appear under a second study, on T cells in Graves' hyperthyroidism and ophthalmopathy.

The specimen was peripheral blood mononuclear cells (PBMCs), collected at new diagnosis, from a patient treated with antithyroid drugs. Receptor source: a middle-aged man with Graves disease.

This clonotype was counted ten times or more. The chain's CDR3 is CASSPPGGQDTQYF. The DNA of the CDR3 is TGTGCCAGCTCACCACCGGGTGGACAAGATACGCAGTATTTT. The J gene is TRBJ2-3, the V gene TRBV18; tentatively, D is TRBD1 (5 bases). V lost 0 bases and J 5 bases, leaving 9 bases between the germline ends. The CDR3 has 14 residues. Germline-derived CDR1 and CDR2 are KGHSH and LQKENI.

The V gene is TRBV7-9, the J gene TRBJ2-7; 7 positions match TRBD2. V gave up 5 bases and J gave up 1 base; unmatched junction bases: 8. CDR3 length equals 15 residues. Germline V CDR1 and CDR2: SEHNR, FQNEAQ (reference sequence). CDR3 in amino acids: CASSRGLAASYEQYF. For the CDR3, the DNA is TGTGCCAGCAGCCGAGGGCTAGCGGCGTCCTACGAGCAGTACTTC.

V usage is TRBV10-3 and J usage is TRBJ1-5; perhaps TRBD1 as D (5 bases). The ends were cut back, 8 bases at V and 2 bases at J, with 13 bases in the middle. The germline CDR1 and CDR2 sequences are ENHRY and SYGVKD. CDR3 length equals 14 residues. CDR3 coding DNA: TGTGCCATCTGGGGCGGGTCTGGCAATCAGCCCCAGCATTTT. Translated: CAIWGGSGNQPQHF.

This clonotype appeared many times. This sequence joins TRBV3-1 and TRBJ2-7; 9 bases align to TRBD2. The V gene end was trimmed by 4 bases and the J gene end by 6 bases; junction bases not matched to a gene: 10. Germline lookup yields CDR1 LGHDT and CDR2 YNNKEL (reference sequence). CDR3 length: 15 residues. The CDR3 loop is CASSRGLARTPEQYF. The CDR3 DNA reads as TGTGCCAGCAGCCGAGGACTAGCGCGGACCCCCGAGCAGTACTTC.

This clonotype was seen at least ten times. This chain links TRBV12-3 or TRBV12-4 with TRBJ2-1, with 9 bases matching TRBD2. V dropped 6 bases and J dropped 10; count of bases not matched to a gene: 4. The CDR3 sequence is 12 residues long. CDR3 protein: CASRSGLAEQFF. The CDR3, as DNA: TGTGCCAGCAGGTCTGGACTAGCGGAGCAGTTCTTC.

As for this clonotype: A much larger clone lies a single base off, so this may be a read error. The chain is built from TRBV15 and TRBJ2-4; 10 bases agree with TRBD2. The V gene end was trimmed by 5 bases and the J gene end by 13 bases; junction bases not matched to a gene: 11. The germline V gene encodes CDR1 LNHNV and CDR2 YYDKDF (reference sequence). CDR3 length equals 14 residues. CDR3 protein: CATSGLAENNEQYF. The CDR3 DNA is TGTGCCACCAGCGGACTAGCGGAAAACAATGAGCAGTACTTC.

This clonotype has only a few counts. CDR3 protein: CSSGREGAEAFF. CDR3 nucleotide sequence: TGCAGCAGTGGCAGGGAAGGCGCTGAAGCTTTCTTT. The chain recombines TRBV20-1 with TRBJ1-1; the D gene is possibly TRBD1 (5 bases). Germline CDR1 is DFQATT and CDR2 is SNEGSKA (reference sequence). CDR3 size: 12 residues.

The table lists this clonotype with many counts. This chain connects TRBV6-1 to TRBJ2-1, with 8 bases fitting TRBD1. The CDR3 has 15 amino acids. V was clipped by 7 bases and J by 2 bases; unmatched bases: 7. The germline CDR1 and CDR2 sequences are MNHNS and SASEGT. The CDR3 region is CASTEGTGAYNEQFF. In nucleotides, the CDR3 is TGTGCCAGCACCGAGGGGACAGGAGCCTACAATGAGCAGTTCTTC.

This clonotype was recorded many times. This chain links TRBV7-9 with TRBJ1-1; D unclear. In germline, CDR1 is SEHNR, CDR2 FQNEAQ (reference sequence). CDR3 length: 12 amino acids. Trimming took off 3 bases at V and 2 bases at J, with 4 bases between the two ends. The chain's CDR3 is CASSLINTEAFF. In DNA form, the CDR3 reads TGTGCCAGCAGCTTGATTAACACTGAAGCTTTCTTT.

This clonotype was detected many times. This chain uses TRBV27 with TRBJ2-7; no clear D gene. The CDR3 sequence is 13 residues long. In germline, CDR1 is MNHEY, CDR2 SMNVEV (reference sequence). V was pared by 6 bases and J by 6 bases, with 15 bases between. This chain's CDR3 is CASRGKGVFEQYF. CDR3 sequence (DNA): TGTGCCAGCAGGGGAAAAGGTGTATTCGAGCAGTACTTC.

This clonotype was counted ten times or more. The V call is TRBV9, the J call TRBJ2-5, with TRBD2 as a possible D gene (6 bases). Germline assignment: CDR1 SGDLS and CDR2 YYNGEE. This CDR3 contains 14 residues. V was clipped by 4 bases and J by 4 bases, with 14 bases between them. CDR3 in amino acids: CASSPRRTTETQYF. In nucleotides, the CDR3 is TGTGCCAGCAGCCCAAGGAGGACTACAGAGACCCAGTACTTC. Together with reference TRBV9 and TRBJ2-5, the CDR3 gives the full variable domain: DSGVTQTPKHLITATGQRVTLRCSPRSGDLSVYWYQQSLDQGLQFLIQYYNGEERAKGNILERFSAQQFPDLHSELNLSSLELGDSALYFCASSPRRTTETQYFGPGTRLLVL.

Notes on this clonotype: Sequence at one end of the junction differs from germline and may be a read error. V gene TRBV5-6 combines with J gene TRBJ2-6, with D perhaps matching TRBD2 (6 bases). Per germline, CDR1 SGHDT and CDR2 YYEEEE. CDR3 length: 16 amino acids. The CDR3 bases are TGTGCCAGCAGCTTGGTTTGGGACTCTGGGGCCAACGTCCCGACTTTC. The encoded protein is CASSLVWDSGANVPTF. Full variable domain (outside the CDR3, taken from reference TRBV5-6 and TRBJ2-6): DAGVTQSPTHLIKTRGQQVTLRCSPKSGHDTVSWYQQALGQGPQFIFQYYEEEERQRGNFPDRFSGHQFPNYSSELNVNALLLGDSALYLCASSLVWDSGANVPTFGAGSRLTVL.

In this sample, this clonotype turned up a few times. CDR3 sequence (DNA): TGTGCCAGCAGTGAATCACTAGGTCGGAGCGGGGAGCTGTTTTTT. This codes for CASSESLGRSGELFF. The chain combines TRBV2 with TRBJ2-2, with a weak D call TRBD2 (5 bases). Germline assignment: CDR1 SNHLY and CDR2 FYNNEI. The V gene lost 2 bases and the J gene lost 7 bases, with 14 bases spanning the gap. The CDR3 covers 15 residues.

Points on this clonotype: A read error may be the cause here, since a much bigger clone is one base away. The gene calls are TRBV6-2 or TRBV6-3 and TRBJ2-7; D might be TRBD1 (6 bases). Germline CDR1 MNHEY, CDR2 SVGEGT. The CDR3 totals 16 residues. CDR3 residues: CASSYSGQGSSCEQYF. CDR3 coding DNA: TGTGCCAGCAGTTACTCGGGCCAGGGGAGCTCCTGCGAGCAGTACTTC.

This clonotype has at least ten counts. The rearrangement joins TRBV2 to TRBJ2-7; D might be TRBD1 (5 bases). V lost 5 bases and J lost 7, with 12 bases in between. CDR3 length equals 12 residues. Germline assignment: CDR1 SNHLY and CDR2 FYNNEI. CDR3 loop: CASSSPGWEQYF. For the CDR3, the DNA is TGTGCCAGCAGTTCCCCAGGGTGGGAGCAGTACTTC. The whole variable domain, remainder taken from reference TRBV2 and TRBJ2-7, is EPEVTQTPSHQVTQMGQEVILRCVPISNHLYFYWYRQILGQKVEFLVSFYNNEISEKSEIFDDQFSVERPDGSNFTLKIRSTKLEDSAMYFCASSSPGWEQYFGPGTRLTVT.

The rearrangement joins TRBV7-3 to TRBJ2-2; possibly TRBD1 or TRBD2 for D (5 bases each). CDR3 length: 15 amino acids. Between the trimmed V and J ends, which lost 6 bases and 6 bases, there was a span of 17 bases. The germline CDR1 and CDR2 sequences are SGHTA and FQGTGA. The CDR3, as DNA: TGTGCCAGCAGGGACGGGACCTCCAAAGCCGGGGAGCTGTTTTTT. Protein sequence: CASRDGTSKAGELFF.

CDR3 nucleotide sequence: TGTGCCAGCAGCTCCGCGGGACGTCTCCAAGAGACCCAGTACTTC. As protein: CASSSAGRLQETQYF. The chain carries TRBV7-2 and TRBJ2-5; D perhaps matches TRBD2 (6 bases). CDR3 length: 15 amino acids. The V end was cut by 4 bases, the J end by 1 base, with 13 bases between. CDR1 and CDR2 (germline): SGHTA, FQGNSA.

This clonotype was seen ten or more times. CDR3 sequence: CASSRDLEGYTF. The CDR3 nucleotides are TGTGCCAGCAGCCGGGACCTCGAGGGCTACACCTTC. This chain uses TRBV12-3 or TRBV12-4 with TRBJ1-2; TRBD1 might be the D (5 bases). This CDR3 contains 12 residues. Trimming took 6 bases from V and 8 from J, leaving 13 bases between them.

The table lists this clonotype with many counts. V gene TRBV6-1 combines with J gene TRBJ2-1; 7 bases map to TRBD2. From germline, CDR1 is MNHNS and CDR2 SASEGT. This CDR3 region has 15 residues. J gave up 4 bases and V 1 base, and 4 bases lay outside the gene matches. In DNA, the CDR3 is TGTGCCAGCAGTGAAGTTGCGGGAGCTTACAATGAGCAGTTCTTC. It specifies CASSEVAGAYNEQFF.

The rearrangement uses TRBV19 and TRBJ1-1; 7 nucleotides agree with TRBD1. There are 12 residues in the CDR3. J was trimmed by 7 bases and V by 6 bases; bases with no gene match: 5. CDR1 and CDR2 from the germline V gene are LNHDA and SQIVND (reference sequence). The CDR3 DNA is TGTGCCAGTAGCCAACCAGGGGGTGAAGCTTTCTTT. As protein: CASSQPGGEAFF.

This clonotype was seen at least ten times. The V gene is TRBV5-1, the J gene TRBJ2-1; D perhaps matches TRBD2 (5 bases). CDR1 is SGHRS and CDR2 is YFSETQ in the germline V gene. Trimming removed 5 bases from V and 10 bases from J, with 10 bases in between. The CDR3 contains 11 residues. In DNA form, the CDR3 reads TGCGCCAGCAGACTGTTAGCGGAGCAGTTCTTC. This codes for CASRLLAEQFF.

This clonotype was counted ten times or more. The rearrangement links TRBV28 to TRBJ2-5, with TRBD1 matching over 10 bases. Germline V gene sequence: CDR1 MDHEN, CDR2 SYDVKM. The V and J ends lost 6 bases and 4 bases, in that order; junction bases with no gene match: 2. CDR3 length equals 13 residues. The CDR3 nucleotides are TGTGCCAGCAGACGGACAGGGGGAGAGACCCAGTACTTC. The encoded protein is CASRRTGGETQYF.

The table lists this clonotype with many counts. The chain couples TRBV18 to TRBJ2-1; D is undetermined. Germline CDR1 reads KGHSH; CDR2 reads LQKENI. The CDR3 sequence is 13 residues long. V lost 0 bases to trimming and J lost 6 bases, with 6 bases between them. The CDR3 sequence: CASSPPTINEQFF. The CDR3 nucleotides read TGTGCCAGCTCACCACCCACCATCAATGAGCAGTTCTTC.

This clonotype was counted at least ten times. The chain carries TRBV12-3 or TRBV12-4 and TRBJ2-5; D perhaps matches TRBD1 (6 bases). The CDR3 sequence is 16 residues long. V gave up 0 bases and J gave up 5 bases, with 16 bases separating them. The DNA of the CDR3 is TGTGCCAGCAGTTTAGCGGGGGCAGGGATGGAGGAGACCCAGTACTTC. Translating it yields CASSLAGAGMEETQYF.

This clonotype appeared a few times. V is TRBV12-3 or TRBV12-4 and J is TRBJ2-2; D may match TRBD1 or TRBD2 (5 bases each). This CDR3 is 15 amino acids long. The V and J ends lost 6 bases and 0 bases respectively, with 11 bases between them. CDR3 loop: CASRPGGANTGELFF. CDR3 nucleotides: TGTGCCAGCAGACCTGGGGGTGCGAACACCGGGGAGCTGTTTTTT.

The rearrangement links TRBV6-1 to TRBJ2-1; TRBD1 matches 10 bases. Trimming removed 6 bases from V and 5 bases from J; junction bases left unmatched: 7. The CDR3 contains 15 residues. Looked up from germline, CDR1 is MNHNS and CDR2 is SASEGT. The CDR3 is CASRRGQGPNNEQFF. In nucleotides, the CDR3 is TGTGCCAGCAGACGGGGACAGGGGCCCAACAATGAGCAGTTCTTC.

This rearrangement joins TRBV5-1 to TRBJ2-5, with TRBD2 matching 14 bases. CDR1 SGHRS and CDR2 YFSETQ come from the germline V gene. After removal of 1 base from V and 7 bases from J, the junction contained 9 bases not matched to a gene. The CDR3 runs 17 residues. DNA for the CDR3: TGCGCCAGCAGCTTGCCGGGACTAGCGGGGGAGACGGGGACCCAGTACTTC. This gives the protein CASSLPGLAGETGTQYF. Based on the CDR3 plus reference TRBV5-1 and TRBJ2-5, the full variable domain is KAGVTQTPRYLIKTRGQQVTLSCSPISGHRSVSWYQQTPGQGLQFLFEYFSETQRNKGNFPGRFSGRQFSNSRSEMNVSTLELGDSALYLCASSLPGLAGETGTQYFGPGTRLLVL.

The chain recombines TRBV20-1 with TRBJ1-5, with D possibly TRBD1 on 6 matching bases. The V end lost 3 bases, the J end lost 1 base, and 13 bases lay between the germline ends. The CDR3 sequence is 15 residues long. CDR1 DFQATT and CDR2 SNEGSKA come from the germline V gene (reference sequence). This CDR3 reads CSASIGGWSNQPQHF. The CDR3 DNA follows: TGCAGTGCTAGTATCGGGGGCTGGAGCAATCAGCCCCAGCATTTT.

Concerning this clonotype itself: Germline is not matched at one junction end, which may reflect a read error. The genes are TRBV5-1 and TRBJ2-7; maybe TRBD2 (6 bases). The CDR3 totals 14 residues. Germline CDR1 SGHRS, CDR2 YFSETQ. The CDR3 reads CAGSLVGGSYEQYF. The DNA for the CDR3 is TGCGCCGGCAGCTTGGTCGGGGGCTCCTACGAGCAGTACTTC.